These 28 T cell receptor beta chains were sequenced from one sample in a study of response to subunit inactivated influenza vaccine. TCRdb ran MiXCR on the RT-PCR reads and lists one entry per CDR3 protein. The sample lists roughly 500,000 distinct CDR3 sequences; around 25% were seen once. This same sample was also part of a study on T cells expressing NK-cell markers. That study adds: As the method of synthesis, 5'RACE template switching with UMIs yielded TCR beta cDNA.

Sample: CD4+ T cells sorted from PBMCs, taken about 13 days after vaccination. The origin of the receptors is a man over 45 who received an inactivated influenza vaccine.

This clonotype was recorded many times. The chain links TRBV11-2 to TRBJ2-2; unclear D gene. CDR3 size: 12 residues. Trimming removed 3 bases at V and 7 bases at J, with 6 bases between. Germline-derived CDR1 and CDR2 are SGHAT and FQNNGV. CDR3 amino acids: CASSFLDGELFF. CDR3 nucleotides: TGTGCCAGCAGCTTCTTGGACGGGGAGCTGTTTTTT. Using reference TRBV11-2 and TRBJ2-2 for the parts outside the CDR3, the full variable domain is EAGVAQSPRYKIIEKRQSVAFWCNPISGHATLYWYQQILGQGPKLLIQFQNNGVVDDSQLPKDRFSAERLKGVDSTLKIQPAKLEDSAVYLCASSFLDGELFFGEGSRLTVL.

This clonotype was counted many times. V gene TRBV12-3 or TRBV12-4 combines with J gene TRBJ1-1; D is unresolved. V lost 6 bases to trimming and J lost 5 bases, with 7 bases between them. The CDR3 is 11 amino acids. The CDR3 sequence is CASRGVTEAFF. CDR3 bases: TGTGCCAGCAGGGGAGTGACTGAAGCTTTCTTT.

The V and J genes are TRBV12-3 or TRBV12-4 and TRBJ2-5; unclear D gene. The CDR3 has 11 residues. V was trimmed by 6 bases and J by 4 bases, leaving 6 bases between them. The CDR3 DNA is TGTGCCAGCAGGAATTCAGAGACCCAGTACTTC. Translating it yields CASRNSETQYF.

This clonotype was seen once. The chain carries TRBV25-1 and TRBJ2-7; D is unresolved. There are 11 residues in the CDR3. V was pared by 2 bases and J by 7 bases, with 6 bases between. Germline CDR1 reads MGHDK; CDR2 reads SYGVNS. CDR3: CASSEGREQYF. CDR3 nucleotide sequence: TGTGCCAGCAGTGAAGGGCGGGAGCAGTACTTC.

This clonotype was counted a few times. The genes are TRBV5-1 and TRBJ2-5, with 7 bases that match TRBD1. V lost 4 bases, J lost 4 bases, and 4 bases stayed unmatched. Germline CDR1 SGHRS, CDR2 YFSETQ. The CDR3 consists of 13 residues. The CDR3 DNA follows: TGCGCCAGCAGCCCGTACAGGGGAGAGACCCAGTACTTC. Its translation is CASSPYRGETQYF. The full variable domain, completed using reference TRBV5-1 and TRBJ2-5, is KAGVTQTPRYLIKTRGQQVTLSCSPISGHRSVSWYQQTPGQGLQFLFEYFSETQRNKGNFPGRFSGRQFSNSRSEMNVSTLELGDSALYLCASSPYRGETQYFGPGTRLLVL.

The chain joins TRBV6-2 or TRBV6-3 to TRBJ2-2; 8 bases line up with TRBD1. With V trimmed by 0 bases and J by 0 bases, 9 bases remained unmatched. CDR3 length: 19 amino acids. Germline loops: CDR1 MNHEY, CDR2 SVGEGT. The CDR3 DNA sequence: TGTGCCAGCAGTTACTCGACGGGCCCAGGGGGCTCGAACACCGGGGAGCTGTTTTTT. Its protein is CASSYSTGPGGSNTGELFF.

This clonotype was picked up a small number of times. V gene TRBV12-3 or TRBV12-4 combines with J gene TRBJ2-7; D possibly corresponds to TRBD2 (5 bases). CDR3 length: 13 residues. Trimming took off 5 bases at V and 4 bases at J, with 12 bases between the two ends. The chain's CDR3 is CASSLDSQYEQYF. The CDR3 DNA reads TGTGCCAGCAGTCTGGACTCTCAGTACGAGCAGTACTTC.

This clonotype was recorded a few times. V gene TRBV4-3 combines with J gene TRBJ1-4; 7 bases match TRBD1. V was clipped by 3 bases and J by 3 bases; unmatched bases: 4. The CDR3 totals 15 residues. Germline values: CDR1 LGHNA, CDR2 YSLEER. The CDR3 sequence: CASSHTGAPNEKLFF. The DNA for the CDR3 is TGCGCCAGCAGCCATACAGGGGCACCTAATGAAAAACTGTTTTTT.

This clonotype was detected only a few times. The chain employs TRBV6-1 and TRBJ1-2; D uncertain. Germline CDR1 is MNHNS and CDR2 is SASEGT. V lost 6 bases and J 2 bases, leaving 16 bases between the germline ends. This CDR3 comprises 15 residues. CDR3 coding DNA: TGTGCCAGCAGCGACGCGGTGGGTACGAACTATGGCTACACCTTC. Its protein is CASSDAVGTNYGYTF.

The DNA of the CDR3 is TGTGCCAGCAGACTGGGGGTGGCCTACGAGCAGTACTTC. As protein: CASRLGVAYEQYF. V gene TRBV6-1 combines with J gene TRBJ2-7; D could derive from TRBD1 or TRBD2 (5 bases each). The germline CDR1 and CDR2 sequences are MNHNS and SASEGT. The CDR3 length is 13 residues. Between the trimmed V and J ends, which lost 6 bases and 2 bases, there was a span of 11 bases.

This chain links TRBV7-2 with TRBJ2-6; no firm D call. The CDR3 has 17 amino acids. Germline V CDR1 and CDR2: SGHTA, FQGNSA. V lost 0 bases, J lost 0 bases, and 9 bases lay in between. CDR3 residues: CASSLAVRTSGANVLTF. The CDR3 DNA follows: TGTGCCAGCAGCTTAGCGGTCCGGACCTCTGGGGCCAACGTCCTGACTTTC.

The genes are TRBV11-2 and TRBJ2-7; D is perhaps TRBD2 (5 bases). Between the trimmed V and J ends, which lost 4 bases and 3 bases, there was a span of 13 bases. Per the germline V gene, CDR1 is SGHAT and CDR2 is FQNNGV. The CDR3 sequence is 14 residues long. CDR3 sequence reads: CASSWTRDYYEQYF. CDR3 DNA: TGTGCCAGCAGCTGGACTCGGGATTACTACGAGCAGTACTTC.

The J gene is TRBJ2-3, the V gene TRBV30; D gene uncertain. Trimming took 0 bases from V and 2 from J, leaving 18 bases between them. The CDR3 loop spans 17 amino acids. CDR1 and CDR2 from the germline V gene are GTSNPN and SVGIG (reference sequence). CDR3 nucleotides: TGTGCCTGGAGTGTTGGGGTACAAGCCCTTTTCACAGATACGCAGTATTTT. This sequence encodes CAWSVGVQALFTDTQYF.

This chain uses TRBV4-2 with TRBJ2-3, with 11 bases fitting TRBD1. This CDR3 contains 13 residues. Germline-derived CDR1 and CDR2 are LGHNA and YNFKEQ. Trimming removed 2 bases from V and 11 bases from J; junction bases left unmatched: 3. The CDR3 nucleotides read TGTGCCAGCAGCCAACTTGGGACAGGGGGGCAGTATTTT. This codes for CASSQLGTGGQYF.

This clonotype has only a few counts. The genes are TRBV4-3 and TRBJ1-1; D is perhaps TRBD1 (5 bases). The CDR3 contains 15 residues. Per the germline V gene, CDR1 is LGHNA and CDR2 is YSLEER. Trimming pared 1 base from V and 3 bases from J, leaving 12 bases between. CDR3 in DNA: TGCGCCAGCAGCCAAGGCAGACGGGGGGACACTGAAGCTTTCTTT. It encodes CASSQGRRGDTEAFF.

This clonotype has only a few counts. The chain joins TRBV7-2 to TRBJ1-1; D is uncertain. CDR3 length equals 12 residues. CDR1 SGHTA and CDR2 FQGNSA come from the germline V gene. V lost 5 bases to trimming and J lost 4 bases, with 8 bases between them. The CDR3 loop reads CASSQRATEAFF. The CDR3 DNA sequence: TGTGCCAGCAGCCAACGGGCCACTGAAGCTTTCTTT.

CDR3 sequence reads: CASSGPGLAGANEQYF. Here the CDR3 DNA reads TGTGCCAGCAGTGGCCCGGGACTAGCGGGGGCCAACGAGCAGTACTTC. The rearrangement uses TRBV6-1 and TRBJ2-7, with TRBD2 identical over 14 bases. CDR1 is MNHNS and CDR2 is SASEGT in the germline V gene. The CDR3 spans 16 residues. V lost 4 bases and J lost 5; bases outside the gene matches: 7.

As DNA, the CDR3 is TGTGCAATAGACCCGAAATTATACTCCTACGAGCAGTACTTC. It is translated as CAIDPKLYSYEQYF. The rearrangement links TRBV6-1 to TRBJ2-7; D remains ambiguous. The germline V gene has CDR1 MNHNS and CDR2 SASEGT. This CDR3 spans 14 amino acids.

This chain uses TRBV6-2 or TRBV6-3 with TRBJ2-4, with 14 bases aligning to TRBD2. V lost 0 bases to trimming and J lost 2 bases; unmatched junction nucleotides: 9. This CDR3 has 20 amino acids. In germline, CDR1 is MNHEY, CDR2 SVGEGT. The chain's CDR3 is CASSYSRLAGGPGTKNIQYF. The CDR3 DNA is TGTGCCAGCAGTTACTCGAGACTAGCGGGAGGGCCCGGGACCAAAAACATTCAGTACTTC.

The V gene is TRBV7-2, the J gene TRBJ1-5; the D gene is possibly TRBD1 (5 bases). The CDR3 totals 14 residues. Germline V gene data show CDR1 as SGHTA and CDR2 as FQGNSA. Trimming took off 6 bases at V and 7 bases at J, with 16 bases between the two ends. The CDR3 DNA reads as TGTGCCAGCAGGGACGGAAATGGGGCGCAGCCCCAGCATTTT. As protein: CASRDGNGAQPQHF.

This clonotype was seen more than once but under ten times. The rearrangement uses TRBV4-2 and TRBJ1-1; 9 nucleotides agree with TRBD1. The CDR3 is 16 amino acids. J gave up 4 bases and V 2 bases, and 8 bases lay outside the gene matches. Germline V gives CDR1 LGHNA, CDR2 YNFKEQ. Written as DNA, the CDR3 is TGTGCCAGCAGCCAACCAGGGACAGGGACGGGCACTGAAGCTTTCTTT. Protein sequence: CASSQPGTGTGTEAFF.

The rearrangement links TRBV28 to TRBJ2-1; 10 bases are shared with TRBD2. The J segment lost 2 bases and the V segment lost 4 bases, leaving 5 bases of the junction unmatched. This CDR3 is 16 amino acids long. Germline V CDR1 and CDR2: MDHEN, SYDVKM. CDR3 nucleotide sequence: TGTGCCAGCAGTTCCCGCAGCGGGAGGGCCTACAATGAGCAGTTCTTC. Encoded protein: CASSSRSGRAYNEQFF.

The rearrangement links TRBV20-1 to TRBJ1-4; no clear D gene. Per germline, CDR1 DFQATT and CDR2 SNEGSKA (reference sequence). V lost 5 bases and J lost 0, with 7 bases in between. This CDR3 is 13 amino acids long. The CDR3 DNA reads TGCAGTGCTGACAAGGCAACTAATGAAAAACTGTTTTTT. It specifies CSADKATNEKLFF.

This clonotype has more than one count but fewer than ten. The rearrangement joins TRBV11-3 to TRBJ2-1, with a weak D call TRBD2 (6 bases). CDR3 size: 15 residues. The V and J ends lost 6 bases and 4 bases respectively, with 16 bases between them. Germline V gene data show CDR1 as SGHNT and CDR2 as YENEEA. CDR3 sequence reads: CASSHGGGSYNEQFF. The CDR3, as DNA: TGTGCCAGCAGTCATGGAGGAGGGAGTTACAATGAGCAGTTCTTC.

The CDR3 protein is CASSLALGSGAYEQYF. The CDR3 DNA reads TGTGCCAGCAGCTTAGCCCTGGGGAGCGGGGCCTACGAGCAGTACTTC. The chain has TRBV11-2 and TRBJ2-7, with TRBD2 matching over 7 bases. V gave up 1 base and J gave up 2 bases; unmatched junction bases: 8. Germline V gene lookup returns CDR1 SGHAT and CDR2 FQNNGV. The CDR3 has 16 residues.

This chain links TRBV12-3 or TRBV12-4 with TRBJ1-6; 7 nucleotides match TRBD1. This CDR3 has 15 amino acids. V was clipped by 6 bases and J by 11 bases; unmatched bases: 13. CDR3 DNA sequence: TGTGCCAGCAGCTCCACAGGGGCGGGGAATACACCCCTCCACTTT. As protein: CASSSTGAGNTPLHF.

This rearrangement joins TRBV6-1 to TRBJ1-2; TRBD1 is a possible D gene (6 bases). V was trimmed by 11 bases and J by 2 bases, leaving 15 bases between them. CDR1 is MNHNS and CDR2 is SASEGT in the germline V gene. This CDR3 has 13 residues. The DNA for the CDR3 is TGTGCCGGACGGACAGCCAGGAACTATGGCTACACCTTC. This sequence encodes CAGRTARNYGYTF.

The chain combines TRBV6-2 or TRBV6-3 with TRBJ1-5; 8 nucleotides agree with TRBD1. Per the germline V gene, CDR1 is MNHEY and CDR2 is SVGEGT. V lost 6 bases to trimming and J lost 9 bases; unmatched junction nucleotides: 7. This CDR3 contains 13 residues. The CDR3 sequence is CASRGQVAVPQHF. CDR3 nucleotide sequence: TGTGCCAGCAGGGGACAGGTCGCCGTGCCCCAGCATTTT.